This passage covers 14 T cell receptor beta chains from one sample sequenced in a study of regulatory T cells in long-lasting Graves disease. Arm-PCR of CDR3 regions with iRepertoire HTBI primers generated TCR beta libraries. MiXCR, applied by TCRdb to the multiplex PCR reads, yields one record per CDR3 protein. Here the sample spans some 440,000 distinct CDR3 sequences, around 21% being singletons. Regarding time point: persistent/refractory GD, antithyroid drugs over 5 years with positive TRAb. RNA extracted from PBMCs served as the sequencing template. Sample: peripheral blood mononuclear cells (PBMCs), taken when the disease was refractory, from a patient treated with antithyroid drugs. The receptors derive from a female donor with Graves disease.

This chain connects TRBV27 to TRBJ2-1, with a possible D match to TRBD1 (6 bases). This CDR3 has 15 residues. Trimming took 8 bases from V and 0 from J, leaving 14 bases between them. The germline CDR1 and CDR2 sequences are MNHEY and SMNVEV (reference sequence). CDR3 residues: CASGGGRASYNEQFF. The CDR3 DNA is TGTGCCAGCGGGGGCGGCAGGGCCTCCTACAATGAGCAGTTCTTC.

This clonotype has more than one count but fewer than ten. J is TRBJ1-4 and V is TRBV5-6; the D is unclear. This CDR3 comprises 19 residues. The V end lost 1 base, the J end lost 4 bases, and 23 bases lay between the germline ends. Germline V gives CDR1 SGHDT, CDR2 YYEEEE. The CDR3 reads CASSLRWEGQRWGNEKLFF. The DNA for the CDR3 is TGTGCCAGCAGCTTGCGATGGGAGGGCCAGCGATGGGGTAATGAAAAACTGTTTTTT.

This chain joins TRBV4-1 and TRBJ1-1, with D perhaps TRBD1 (6 bases). Germline V lookup: CDR1 MGHRA, CDR2 YSYEKL. V was clipped by 8 bases and J by 5 bases, with 15 bases between them. The CDR3 consists of 13 residues. The DNA for the CDR3 is TGCGCCAGCGGACCCCCGGGGGCAACTGAAGCTTTCTTT. Its protein is CASGPPGATEAFF.

In this sample, this clonotype turned up many times. The CDR3 DNA reads as TGTGCCAGCACCCGCAGAGGATATGGCTACACCTTC. Translation: CASTRRGYGYTF. This sequence joins TRBV12-3 or TRBV12-4 and TRBJ1-2, with D hard to call. This CDR3 is 12 amino acids long. The V end was cut by 7 bases, the J end by 5 bases, with 11 bases between.

This clonotype was found a few times. This rearrangement joins TRBV18 to TRBJ2-5, with 9 bases matching TRBD1. V shed 1 base, J shed 1 base, and the junction held 7 bases outside the gene matches. CDR3 length: 17 residues. Germline CDR1 reads KGHSH; CDR2 reads LQKENI. This CDR3 is CASSPLDGQGTQETQYF. CDR3 DNA: TGTGCCAGCTCACCACTAGATGGACAGGGGACCCAAGAGACCCAGTACTTC.

At least ten counts were recorded for this clonotype. The chain uses TRBV6-1 and TRBJ2-7, with TRBD2 identical over 10 bases. V was pared by 5 bases and J by 0 bases, with 4 bases of the junction left unmatched. Germline assignment: CDR1 MNHNS and CDR2 SASEGT. This CDR3 region has 15 residues. CDR3 coding DNA: TGTGCCAGCAGTCGGGCTAGCGGGAGCTCCTACGAGCAGTACTTC. Amino acids: CASSRASGSSYEQYF.

The rearrangement joins TRBV29-1 to TRBJ2-2; maybe TRBD2 (6 bases). V was pared by 7 bases and J by 6 bases, with 21 bases between. The germline V gene has CDR1 SQVTM and CDR2 ANQGSEA. The CDR3 loop spans 15 amino acids. This CDR3 reads CSARLVSKLAGELFF. DNA of the CDR3: TGCAGCGCGCGACTAGTTTCAAAACTGGCCGGGGAGCTGTTTTTT.

The V gene is TRBV6-1, the J gene TRBJ2-7, with 7 bases matching TRBD1. V shed 7 bases and J 1 base; nucleotides not matched to a gene: 7. CDR1 MNHNS and CDR2 SASEGT come from the germline V gene. This CDR3 region has 14 residues. The CDR3 is CASKSRDRSYEQYF. CDR3 sequence (DNA): TGTGCCAGCAAGAGTAGGGACAGATCCTACGAGCAGTACTTC.

This chain connects TRBV6-9 to TRBJ1-6; 11 nucleotides align to TRBD1. Germline values: CDR1 MNHGY, CDR2 SVAAGI. The length of the CDR3 is 14 residues. V was pared by 4 bases and J by 12 bases, with 5 bases of the junction left unmatched. CDR3 in DNA: TGTGCCAGCAGTTTTGGGGACAGGGGGGGACCCCTCCACTTT. Residues: CASSFGDRGGPLHF.

Here the CDR3 reads CAIGAKDRSNQPQHF. CDR3 in DNA: TGTGCCATCGGGGCCAAGGACAGGAGCAATCAGCCCCAGCATTTT. V is TRBV10-3 and J is TRBJ1-5; TRBD1 matches at 7 bases. There are 15 residues in the CDR3. Germline assignment: CDR1 ENHRY and CDR2 SYGVKD. V trimming: 8 bases; J trimming: 1 base; junction bases outside the gene matches: 8.

This clonotype was seen ten or more times. The chain combines TRBV2 with TRBJ2-6; TRBD2 aligns across 10 bases. Germline CDR1 and CDR2: SNHLY and FYNNEI. The CDR3 extends over 18 amino acids. V was pared by 5 bases and J by 0 bases, with 7 bases of the junction left unmatched. CDR3 region: CASSHGLAEASGANVLTF. The CDR3 bases are TGTGCCAGCAGTCACGGACTAGCGGAGGCCTCTGGGGCCAACGTCCTGACTTTC.

This clonotype has at least ten counts. The chain combines TRBV11-1 with TRBJ1-2, with D unclear. V lost 5 bases to trimming and J lost 4 bases, with 20 bases between them. The CDR3 is 16 amino acids. Germline loops: CDR1 SGHAT, CDR2 FQDESV (reference sequence). The CDR3 region has the DNA TGTGCCAGCAGCCGTACAGACGGGCCGCTCTCCTATGGCTACACCTTC. Its protein is CASSRTDGPLSYGYTF.

This clonotype was recorded at least ten times. The CDR3 loop reads CASSLIHSPLHF. CDR3 bases: TGTGCCAGCAGTTTAATTCACTCACCCCTCCACTTT. The rearrangement uses TRBV28 and TRBJ1-6; no definite D call. The ends were cut back, 2 bases at V and 10 bases at J, with 6 bases in the middle. The CDR3 length is 12 residues. Germline V gene data show CDR1 as MDHEN and CDR2 as SYDVKM.

This clonotype came up many times. The chain carries TRBV6-1 and TRBJ2-5; D gene unclear. This CDR3 is 12 amino acids long. The V and J ends lost 6 bases and 5 bases respectively, with 10 bases between them. Germline values: CDR1 MNHNS, CDR2 SASEGT. DNA of the CDR3: TGTGCCAGCAGCCACCGCGGTGAGACCCAGTACTTC. Translation: CASSHRGETQYF.